This T cell receptor beta chain was documented in a study of beta chain features in type 1 diabetes. Germline V gene sequence: CDR1 SGHNT, CDR2 YENEEA. This CDR3 has 14 amino acids. V shed 4 bases and J shed 5 bases, with 12 bases lying between them. Investigators reverse transcribed all isolated RNA, so they sequenced expressed TCRB transcripts. Method: immunoSEQ multiplex PCR; TCRdb's copy keeps in-frame clones and lacks some. The table lists under 800,000 clones, about 14% of them singletons. V gene TRBV11-3 combines with J gene TRBJ2-1, with D maybe TRBD2 (5 bases). This clonotype was obtained from a man in his late teens or twenties in good health. The sample consisted of naive CD4+ T cells from blood. The CDR3, as DNA: TGTGCCAGCAGCTCTAGGGAGTCGGACAATGAGCAGTTCTTC. This gives the protein CASSSRESDNEQFF.